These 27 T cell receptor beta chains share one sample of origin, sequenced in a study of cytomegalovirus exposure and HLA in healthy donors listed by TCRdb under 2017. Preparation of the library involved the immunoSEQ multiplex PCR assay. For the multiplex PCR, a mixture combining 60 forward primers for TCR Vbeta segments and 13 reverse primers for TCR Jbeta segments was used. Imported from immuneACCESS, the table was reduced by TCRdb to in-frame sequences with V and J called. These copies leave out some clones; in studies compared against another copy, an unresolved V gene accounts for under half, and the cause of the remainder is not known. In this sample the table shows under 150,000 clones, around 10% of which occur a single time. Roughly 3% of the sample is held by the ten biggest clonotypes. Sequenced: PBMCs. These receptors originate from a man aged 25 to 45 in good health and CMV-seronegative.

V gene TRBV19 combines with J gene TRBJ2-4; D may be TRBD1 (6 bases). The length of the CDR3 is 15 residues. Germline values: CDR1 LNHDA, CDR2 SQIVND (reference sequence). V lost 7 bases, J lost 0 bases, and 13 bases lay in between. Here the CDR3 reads CASTGPGVAKNIQYF. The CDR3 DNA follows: TGTGCCAGTACGGGCCCAGGGGTAGCCAAAAACATTCAGTACTTC.

The CDR3 sequence: CAWSTGRQGGYSNQPQHF. The CDR3 coding sequence is TGTGCCTGGAGTACGGGTCGACAGGGTGGATATAGCAATCAGCCCCAGCATTTT. V and J are TRBV30 and TRBJ1-5; 7 positions agree with TRBD1. Unmatched junction bases numbered 13, after V lost 2 bases and J lost 0 bases. Germline V gene sequence: CDR1 GTSNPN, CDR2 SVGIG (reference sequence). This CDR3 is 18 amino acids long.

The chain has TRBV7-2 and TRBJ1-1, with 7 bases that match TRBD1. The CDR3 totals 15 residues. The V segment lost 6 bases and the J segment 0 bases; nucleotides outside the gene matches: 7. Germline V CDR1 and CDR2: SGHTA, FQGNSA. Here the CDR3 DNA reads TGTGCCAGCAGGAAGGCAGGGGGGATGAACACTGAAGCTTTCTTT. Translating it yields CASRKAGGMNTEAFF.

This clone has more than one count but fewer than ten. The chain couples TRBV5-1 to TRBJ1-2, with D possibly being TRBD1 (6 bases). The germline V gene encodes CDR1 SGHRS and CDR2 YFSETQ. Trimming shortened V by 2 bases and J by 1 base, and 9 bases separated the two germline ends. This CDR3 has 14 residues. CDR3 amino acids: CASSLGGLNYGYTF. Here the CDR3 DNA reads TGCGCCAGCAGCTTAGGGGGTCTTAACTATGGCTACACCTTC. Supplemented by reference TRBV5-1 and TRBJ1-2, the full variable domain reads KAGVTQTPRYLIKTRGQQVTLSCSPISGHRSVSWYQQTPGQGLQFLFEYFSETQRNKGNFPGRFSGRQFSNSRSEMNVSTLELGDSALYLCASSLGGLNYGYTFGSGTRLTVV.

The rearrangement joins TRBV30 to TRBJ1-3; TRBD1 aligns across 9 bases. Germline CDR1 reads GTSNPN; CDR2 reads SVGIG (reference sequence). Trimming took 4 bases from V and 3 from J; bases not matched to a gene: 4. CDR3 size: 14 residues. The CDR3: CAWTTGGLGNTIYF. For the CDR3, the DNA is TGTGCCTGGACCACAGGGGGCCTTGGAAACACCATATATTTT.

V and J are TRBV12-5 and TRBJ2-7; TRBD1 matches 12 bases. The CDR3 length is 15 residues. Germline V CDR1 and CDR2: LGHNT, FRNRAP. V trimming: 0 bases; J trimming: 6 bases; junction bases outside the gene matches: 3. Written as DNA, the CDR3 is TGTGCTAGTGGTTTGGTCGGGACAGGGGGCGGCGAGCAGTACTTC. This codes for CASGLVGTGGGEQYF.

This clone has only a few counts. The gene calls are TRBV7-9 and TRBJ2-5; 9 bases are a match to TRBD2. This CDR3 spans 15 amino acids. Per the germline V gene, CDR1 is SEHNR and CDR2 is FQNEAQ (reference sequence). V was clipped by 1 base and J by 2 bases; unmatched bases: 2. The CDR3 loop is CASSLGSGGQETQYF. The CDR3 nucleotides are TGTGCCAGCAGCTTAGGTAGCGGGGGTCAAGAGACCCAGTACTTC.

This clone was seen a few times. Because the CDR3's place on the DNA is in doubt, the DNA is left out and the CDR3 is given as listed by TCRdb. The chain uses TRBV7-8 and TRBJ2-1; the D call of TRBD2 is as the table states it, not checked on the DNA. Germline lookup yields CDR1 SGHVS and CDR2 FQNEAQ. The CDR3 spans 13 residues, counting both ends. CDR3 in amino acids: CASSTSPSTEQFF.

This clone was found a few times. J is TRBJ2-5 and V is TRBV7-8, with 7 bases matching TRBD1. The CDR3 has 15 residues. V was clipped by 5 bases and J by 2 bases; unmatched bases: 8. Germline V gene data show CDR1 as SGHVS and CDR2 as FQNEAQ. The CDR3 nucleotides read TGTGCCAGCAGCCGCAGAGGACAGGCTCAAGAGACCCAGTACTTC. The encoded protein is CASSRRGQAQETQYF.

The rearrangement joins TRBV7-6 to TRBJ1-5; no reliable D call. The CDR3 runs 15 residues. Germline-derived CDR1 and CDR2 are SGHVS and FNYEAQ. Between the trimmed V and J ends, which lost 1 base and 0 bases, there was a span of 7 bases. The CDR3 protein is CASSLDSYSNQPQHF. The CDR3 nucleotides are TGTGCCAGCAGCTTAGACAGCTATAGCAATCAGCCCCAGCATTTT.

The chain's CDR3 is CASSSTREETQYF. The DNA of the CDR3 is TGTGCCAGCAGCTCAACTAGGGAAGAGACCCAGTACTTC. The chain joins TRBV7-2 to TRBJ2-5, with a tentative D call TRBD2 (5 bases). The CDR3 is 13 amino acids. V shed 4 bases and J shed 3 bases, with 9 bases lying between them. Germline V gives CDR1 SGHTA, CDR2 FQGNSA. Full variable domain (rest looked up from reference TRBV7-2 and TRBJ2-5): GAGVSQSPSNKVTEKGKDVELRCDPISGHTALYWYRQSLGQGLEFLIYFQGNSAPDKSGLPSDRFSAERTGGSVSTLTIQRTQQEDSAVYLCASSSTREETQYFGPGTRLLVL.

The DNA of the CDR3 is TGTGCCAGCAGTCGAGGGGGCACTGAAGCTTTCTTT. Encoded protein: CASSRGGTEAFF. The genes are TRBV27 and TRBJ1-1; a possible D gene is TRBD1 (6 bases). Looked up from germline, CDR1 is MNHEY and CDR2 is SMNVEV (reference sequence). This CDR3 comprises 12 residues. Trimming stripped 5 bases from V and 4 bases from J, with 8 bases between.

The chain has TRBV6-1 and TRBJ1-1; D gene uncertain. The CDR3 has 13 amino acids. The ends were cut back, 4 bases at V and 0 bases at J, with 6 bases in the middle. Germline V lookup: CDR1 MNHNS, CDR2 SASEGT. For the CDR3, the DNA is TGTGCCAGCAGTGTTGTCATGAACACTGAAGCTTTCTTT. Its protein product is CASSVVMNTEAFF.

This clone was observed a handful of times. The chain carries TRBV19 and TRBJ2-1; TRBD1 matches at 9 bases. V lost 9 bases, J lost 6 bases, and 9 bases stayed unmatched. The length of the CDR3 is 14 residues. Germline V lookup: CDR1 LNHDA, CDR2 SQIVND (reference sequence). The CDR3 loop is CASRPDRGSNEQFF. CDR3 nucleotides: TGTGCCAGCAGACCGGACAGGGGCAGCAATGAGCAGTTCTTC.

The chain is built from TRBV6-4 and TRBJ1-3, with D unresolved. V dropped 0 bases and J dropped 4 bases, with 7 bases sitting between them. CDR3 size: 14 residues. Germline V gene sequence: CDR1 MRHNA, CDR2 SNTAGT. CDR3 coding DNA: TGTGCCAGCAGTGACTCCGGCGGAGGAAACACCATATATTTT. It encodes CASSDSGGGNTIYF.

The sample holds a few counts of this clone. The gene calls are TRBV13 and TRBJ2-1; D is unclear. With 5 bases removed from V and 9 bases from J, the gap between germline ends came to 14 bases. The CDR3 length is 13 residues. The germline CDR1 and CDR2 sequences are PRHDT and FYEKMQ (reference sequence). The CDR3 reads CASSPLSFPEQFF. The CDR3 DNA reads TGTGCCAGCAGCCCCTTGAGTTTTCCTGAGCAGTTCTTC.

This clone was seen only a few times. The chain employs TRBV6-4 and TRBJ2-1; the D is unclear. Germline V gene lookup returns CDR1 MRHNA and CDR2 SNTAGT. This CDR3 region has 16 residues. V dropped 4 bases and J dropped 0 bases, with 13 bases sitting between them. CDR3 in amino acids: CASSVEARLSYNEQFF. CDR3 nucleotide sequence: TGTGCCAGCAGTGTTGAGGCCCGACTCTCCTACAATGAGCAGTTCTTC.

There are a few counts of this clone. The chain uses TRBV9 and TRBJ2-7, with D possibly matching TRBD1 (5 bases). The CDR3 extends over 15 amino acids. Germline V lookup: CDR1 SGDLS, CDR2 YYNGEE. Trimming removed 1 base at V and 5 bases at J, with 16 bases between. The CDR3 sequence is CASSVQHSPRDEQYF. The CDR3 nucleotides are TGTGCCAGCAGCGTACAACACAGCCCCAGGGACGAGCAGTACTTC. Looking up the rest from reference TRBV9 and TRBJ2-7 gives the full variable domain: DSGVTQTPKHLITATGQRVTLRCSPRSGDLSVYWYQQSLDQGLQFLIQYYNGEERAKGNILERFSAQQFPDLHSELNLSSLELGDSALYFCASSVQHSPRDEQYFGPGTRLTVT.

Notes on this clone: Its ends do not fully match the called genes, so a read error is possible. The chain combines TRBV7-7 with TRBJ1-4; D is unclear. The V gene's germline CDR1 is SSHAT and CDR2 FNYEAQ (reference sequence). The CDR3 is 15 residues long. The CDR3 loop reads CASSPTGSGSEKLFF. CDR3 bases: TGTGCTAGCAGCCCGACTGGAAGTGGGAGCGAAAAACTGTTTTTT.

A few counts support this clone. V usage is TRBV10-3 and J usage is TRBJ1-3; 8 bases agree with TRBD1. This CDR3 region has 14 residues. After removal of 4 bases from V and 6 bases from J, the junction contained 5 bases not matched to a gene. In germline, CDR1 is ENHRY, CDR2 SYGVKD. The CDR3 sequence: CAISAGQGENTIYF. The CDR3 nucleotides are TGTGCCATCAGTGCAGGACAGGGAGAAAACACCATATATTTT.

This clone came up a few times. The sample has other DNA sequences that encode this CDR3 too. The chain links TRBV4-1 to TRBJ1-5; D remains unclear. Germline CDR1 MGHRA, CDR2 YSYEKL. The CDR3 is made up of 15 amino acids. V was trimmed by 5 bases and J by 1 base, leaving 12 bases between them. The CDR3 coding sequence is TGCGCCAGCAGCTCCTCCGGGGTGAGCAATCAGCCCCAGCATTTT. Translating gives CASSSSGVSNQPQHF.

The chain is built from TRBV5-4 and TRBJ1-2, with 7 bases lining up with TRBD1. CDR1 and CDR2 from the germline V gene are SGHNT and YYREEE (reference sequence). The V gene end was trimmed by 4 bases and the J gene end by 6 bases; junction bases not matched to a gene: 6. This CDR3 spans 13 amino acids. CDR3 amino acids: CASSKGQSNGYTF. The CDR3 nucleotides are TGTGCCAGCAGCAAGGGACAGAGCAATGGCTACACCTTC.

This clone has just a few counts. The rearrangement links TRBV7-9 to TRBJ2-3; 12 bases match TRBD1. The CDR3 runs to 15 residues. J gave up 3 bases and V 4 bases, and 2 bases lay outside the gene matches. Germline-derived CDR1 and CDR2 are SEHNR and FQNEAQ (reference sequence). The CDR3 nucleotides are TGTGCCAGCAGCTGGGGACAGGGGGCGACAGATACGCAGTATTTT. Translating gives CASSWGQGATDTQYF.

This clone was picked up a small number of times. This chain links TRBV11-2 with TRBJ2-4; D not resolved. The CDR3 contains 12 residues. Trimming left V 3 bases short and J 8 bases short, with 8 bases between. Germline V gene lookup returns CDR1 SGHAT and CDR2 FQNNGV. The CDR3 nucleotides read TGTGCCAGCAGCTTTAGCCAACACATTCAGTACTTC. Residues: CASSFSQHIQYF.

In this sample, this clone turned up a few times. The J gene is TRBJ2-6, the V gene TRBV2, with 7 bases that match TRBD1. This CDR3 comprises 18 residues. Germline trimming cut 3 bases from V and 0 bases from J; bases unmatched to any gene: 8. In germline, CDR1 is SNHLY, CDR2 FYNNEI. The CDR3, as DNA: TGTGCCAGCAGTGATGGTGTGGGACAGAACTCTGGGGCCAACGTCCTGACTTTC. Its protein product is CASSDGVGQNSGANVLTF.

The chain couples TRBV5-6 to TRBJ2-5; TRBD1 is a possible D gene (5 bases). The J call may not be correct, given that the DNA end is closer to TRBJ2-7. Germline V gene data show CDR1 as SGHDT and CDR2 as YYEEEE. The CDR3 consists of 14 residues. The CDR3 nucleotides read TGTGCCAGCAACCCTAGGGGTAGAGTCTACGAGCAGTACTTC. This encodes CASNPRGRVYEQYF.

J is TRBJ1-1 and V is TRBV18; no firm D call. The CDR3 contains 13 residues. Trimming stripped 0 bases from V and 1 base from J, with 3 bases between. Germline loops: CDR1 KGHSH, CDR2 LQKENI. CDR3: CASSPPRNTEAFF. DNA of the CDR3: TGTGCCAGCTCACCACCCAGGAACACTGAAGCTTTCTTT.